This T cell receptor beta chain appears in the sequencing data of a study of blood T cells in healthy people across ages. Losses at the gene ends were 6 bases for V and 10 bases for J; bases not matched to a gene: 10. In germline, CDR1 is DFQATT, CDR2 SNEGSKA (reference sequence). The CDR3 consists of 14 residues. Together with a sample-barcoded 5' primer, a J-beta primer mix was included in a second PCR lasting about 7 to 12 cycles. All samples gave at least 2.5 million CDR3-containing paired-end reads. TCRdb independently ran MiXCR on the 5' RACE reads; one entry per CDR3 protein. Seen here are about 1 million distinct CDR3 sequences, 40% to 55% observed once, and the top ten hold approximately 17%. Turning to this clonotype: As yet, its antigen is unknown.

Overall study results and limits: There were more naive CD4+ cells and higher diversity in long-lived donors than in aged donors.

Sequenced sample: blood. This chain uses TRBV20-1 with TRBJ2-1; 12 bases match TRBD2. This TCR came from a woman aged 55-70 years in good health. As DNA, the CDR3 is TGCAGTGCCAACGTCCGACTAGCGGGAGACGAGCAGTTCTTC. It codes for CSANVRLAGDEQFF.